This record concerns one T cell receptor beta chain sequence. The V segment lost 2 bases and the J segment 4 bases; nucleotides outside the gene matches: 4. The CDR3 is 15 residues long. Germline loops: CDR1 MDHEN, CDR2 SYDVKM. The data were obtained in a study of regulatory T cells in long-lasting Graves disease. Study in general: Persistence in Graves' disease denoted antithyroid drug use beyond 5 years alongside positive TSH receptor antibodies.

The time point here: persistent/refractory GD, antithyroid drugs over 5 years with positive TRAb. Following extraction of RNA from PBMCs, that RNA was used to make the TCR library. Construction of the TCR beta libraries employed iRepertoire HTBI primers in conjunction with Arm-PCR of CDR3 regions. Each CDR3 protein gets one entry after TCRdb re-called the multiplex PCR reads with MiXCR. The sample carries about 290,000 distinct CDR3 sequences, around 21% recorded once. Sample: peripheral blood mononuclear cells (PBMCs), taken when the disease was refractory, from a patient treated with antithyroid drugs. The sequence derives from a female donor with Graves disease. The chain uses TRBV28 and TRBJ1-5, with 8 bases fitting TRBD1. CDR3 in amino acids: CASSLTTGANQPQHF. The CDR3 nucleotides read TGTGCCAGCAGTTTAACGACAGGGGCAAATCAGCCCCAGCATTTT.